This paragraph reports one T cell receptor beta chain. What it binds is not known. Only in-frame clones appear in the TCRdb table, and some are missing; sequencing was by immunoSEQ multiplex PCR. This table holds 85,000 to 100,000 clones, 70% to 90% found once. Sample time point: baseline, week 1 (first vaccination visit). The treatment was: pre-vaccination baseline after standard-of-care therapy. Newly diagnosed WHO grade 3 or 4 IDH1-mutant, ATRX-lost astrocytomas were identified in the donors. Trimming at V came to 4 bases and at J to 0 bases, leaving 4 bases not matched to a gene. The length of the CDR3 is 15 residues. From germline, CDR1 is SGHNT and CDR2 YYREEE (reference sequence). The sample originates from a study of a mutant IDH1 vaccine in newly diagnosed glioma. Study information: Former treatment meant radiotherapy, temozolomide, or both; the majority had gotten both. General study findings and limits: Pseudoprogression seemed unrelated to changes in top peripheral T cell clonotypes. Evidence of vaccine-induced immune responses was documented in about 93% of patients.

This sample comprised PBMCs, obtained from a glioma patient treated with radiotherapy, temozolomide or both. The chain is built from TRBV5-4 and TRBJ2-3, with 8 bases matching TRBD2. This TCR was sampled from a woman between 50 and 59 years old with glioma. The CDR3, as DNA: TGTGCCAGCAGCCTTAGCGGGGCGAGCACAGATACGCAGTATTTT. Protein: CASSLSGASTDTQYF.